This TCR beta chain was identified in a study of blood T cell repertoires in COVID-19. Study details: T cells, B-cell-depleted T cells, or PBMCs provided the cDNA or gDNA that served as material.

V shed 7 bases and J shed 6 bases, with 19 bases lying between them. In germline, CDR1 is MDHEN, CDR2 SYDVKM. This CDR3 comprises 15 residues. Original processing notes: Amplification of reference gene primers provided the estimated nucleated cell counts. This table comes from immunoSEQ multiplex PCR, and its TCRdb copy is limited to in-frame clones, with some not included. That table furnishes V, J and clone size, whereas the DNA furnished D and trimming. This table holds a few hundred thousand clones, approximately 83% found once. The sample comprised peripheral blood. The source of this sequence is an elderly man with acute or convalescent COVID-19. The V gene is TRBV28, the J gene TRBJ2-1, with D uncertain. The CDR3 DNA sequence: TGTGCCAGCACCGAAACCTTGGCCAGTTTCAATGAGCAGTTCTTC. It encodes CASTETLASFNEQFF.